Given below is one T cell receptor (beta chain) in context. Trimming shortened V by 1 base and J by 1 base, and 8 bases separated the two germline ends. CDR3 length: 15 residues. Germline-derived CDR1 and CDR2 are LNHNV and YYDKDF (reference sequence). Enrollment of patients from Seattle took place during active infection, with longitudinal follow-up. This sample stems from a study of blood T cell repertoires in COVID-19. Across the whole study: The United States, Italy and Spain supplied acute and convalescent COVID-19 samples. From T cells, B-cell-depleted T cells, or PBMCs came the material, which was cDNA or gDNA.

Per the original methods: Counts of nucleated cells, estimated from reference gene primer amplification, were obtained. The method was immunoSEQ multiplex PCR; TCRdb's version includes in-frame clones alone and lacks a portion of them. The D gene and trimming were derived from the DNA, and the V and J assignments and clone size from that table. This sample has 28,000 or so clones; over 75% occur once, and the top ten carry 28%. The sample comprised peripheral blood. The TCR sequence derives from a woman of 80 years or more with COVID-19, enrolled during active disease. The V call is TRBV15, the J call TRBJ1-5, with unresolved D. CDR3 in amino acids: CATSRGSTSNQPQHF. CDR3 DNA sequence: TGTGCCACCAGCAGAGGCAGTACGAGCAATCAGCCCCAGCATTTT.